The source of this T cell receptor (beta chain) is a study of T-cell reconstitution after alpha-beta-depleted transplantation in children. Findings of the study overall: At around two months after transplant, the alpha-beta T cells were reportedly derived from several hundred expanded clones that came from non-depleted graft cells.

As for this clonotype: Antigen: not known.

Preparation of the TCRbeta library involved a method that used unique molecular identifiers. Using its own MiXCR run on the PCR reads, TCRdb lists one record per CDR3 protein. The table lists approximately 130,000 distinct CDR3 sequences, roughly 9.7% of them singletons. V lost 6 bases to trimming and J lost 2 bases; unmatched junction nucleotides: 7. CDR3 length: 15 residues. Germline V gene data show CDR1 as KGHSH and CDR2 as LQKENI. The sequencing used PBMCs, mostly from graft donor cells, collected 180 days after TCRalphabeta/CD19-depleted stem cell transplant. This clonotype originated in a girl under two years old who had a stem cell transplant for combined immunodeficiency, so the T cells may come from the graft donor. The chain is built from TRBV18 and TRBJ2-3, with 8 bases fitting TRBD2. The CDR3: CASSPTAGVTDTQYF. CDR3 bases: TGTGCCAGCTCCCCGACAGCGGGAGTCACAGATACGCAGTATTTT.